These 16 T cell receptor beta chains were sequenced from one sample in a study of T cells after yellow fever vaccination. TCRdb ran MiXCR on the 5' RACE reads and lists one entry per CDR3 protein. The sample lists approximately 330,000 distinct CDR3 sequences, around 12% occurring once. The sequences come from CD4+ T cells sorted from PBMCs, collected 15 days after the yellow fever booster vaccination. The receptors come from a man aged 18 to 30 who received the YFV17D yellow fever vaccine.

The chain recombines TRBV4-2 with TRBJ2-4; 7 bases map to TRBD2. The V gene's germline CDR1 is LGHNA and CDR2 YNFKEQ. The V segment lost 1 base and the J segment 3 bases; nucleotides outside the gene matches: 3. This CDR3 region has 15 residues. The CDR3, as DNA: TGTGCCAGCAGCCAAGGGACGGGGGGCAAAAACATTCAGTACTTC. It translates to CASSQGTGGKNIQYF.

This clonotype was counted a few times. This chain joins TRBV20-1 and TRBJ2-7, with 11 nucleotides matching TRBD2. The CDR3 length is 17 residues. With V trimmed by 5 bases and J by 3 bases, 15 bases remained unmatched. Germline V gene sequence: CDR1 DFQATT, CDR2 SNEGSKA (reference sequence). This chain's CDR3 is CSAPSPQLAGVNYEQYF. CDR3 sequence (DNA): TGCAGTGCTCCGTCCCCCCAACTAGCGGGGGTGAACTACGAGCAGTACTTC.

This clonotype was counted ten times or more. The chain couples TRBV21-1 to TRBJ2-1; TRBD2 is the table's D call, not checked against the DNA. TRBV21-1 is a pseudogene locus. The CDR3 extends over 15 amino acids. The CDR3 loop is CASSRDSGEVNEQFF. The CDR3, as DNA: TGTGCCAGCAGCAGGGATAGCGGGGAGGTTAATGAGCAGTTCTTC.

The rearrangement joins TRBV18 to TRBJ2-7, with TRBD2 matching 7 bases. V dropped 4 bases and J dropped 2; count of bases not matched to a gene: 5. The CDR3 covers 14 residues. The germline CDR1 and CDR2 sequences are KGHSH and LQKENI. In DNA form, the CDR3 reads TGTGCCAGCTCACTCCAGACTAGCCCCTACGAGCAGTACGTC. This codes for CASSLQTSPYEQYV.

DNA of the CDR3: TGTGCCAGCAGTTCGTTCGCGGGGGGCCGTCACGGGGAGCTGTTTTTT. It yields the protein CASSSFAGGRHGELFF. The gene calls are TRBV6-5 and TRBJ2-2; 8 positions match TRBD2. The J segment lost 7 bases and the V segment lost 4 bases, leaving 11 bases of the junction unmatched. Germline V CDR1 and CDR2: MNHEY, SVGAGI. This CDR3 has 16 residues.

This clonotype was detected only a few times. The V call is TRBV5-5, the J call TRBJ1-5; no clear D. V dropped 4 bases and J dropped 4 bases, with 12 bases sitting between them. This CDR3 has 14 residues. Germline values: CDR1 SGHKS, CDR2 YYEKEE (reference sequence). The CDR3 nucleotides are TGTGCCAGCAGCCCGCTGGACGAGAATCAGCCCCAGCATTTT. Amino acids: CASSPLDENQPQHF. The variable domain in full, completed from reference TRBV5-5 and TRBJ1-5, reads DAGVTQSPTHLIKTRGQQVTLRCSPISGHKSVSWYQQVLGQGPQFIFQYYEKEERGRGNFPDRFSARQFPNYSSELNVNALLLGDSALYLCASSPLDENQPQHFGDGTRLSIL.

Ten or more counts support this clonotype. The CDR3 reads CASSQDQVRARLYF. The CDR3 DNA reads TGCGCCAGCAGCCAAGATCAAGTGAGGGCCCGGCTGTACTTC. This rearrangement joins TRBV4-3 to TRBJ2-7; tentatively, D is TRBD2 (5 bases). The CDR3 has 14 residues. The ends were cut back, 0 bases at V and 12 bases at J, with 18 bases in the middle. Germline V lookup: CDR1 LGHNA, CDR2 YSLEER.

The CDR3 DNA reads as TGTGCCAGCTCACCAGGAGCGGGGCTTGTTTCGGCAGATACGCAGTATTTT. It is translated as CASSPGAGLVSADTQYF. The chain carries TRBV18 and TRBJ2-3; 7 bases align to TRBD2. Unmatched junction bases numbered 12, after V lost 2 bases and J lost 4 bases. The germline V gene has CDR1 KGHSH and CDR2 LQKENI. The CDR3 contains 17 residues.

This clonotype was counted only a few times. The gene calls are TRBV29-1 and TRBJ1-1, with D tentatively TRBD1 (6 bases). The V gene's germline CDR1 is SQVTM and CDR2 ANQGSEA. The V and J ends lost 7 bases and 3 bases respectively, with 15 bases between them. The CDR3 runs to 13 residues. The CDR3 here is CSAQRGADTEAFF. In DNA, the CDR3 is TGCAGCGCCCAACGGGGGGCTGACACTGAAGCTTTCTTT. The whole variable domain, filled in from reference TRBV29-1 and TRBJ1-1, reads SAVISQKPSRDICQRGTSLTIQCQVDSQVTMMFWYRQQPGQSLTLIATANQGSEATYESGFVIDKFPISRPNLTFSTLTVSNMSPEDSSIYLCSAQRGADTEAFFGQGTRLTVV.

CDR3 protein: CASRDPMGRTNTGELFF. CDR3 in DNA: TGTGCCAGTCGGGACCCGATGGGGCGCACGAACACCGGGGAGCTGTTTTTT. The V gene is TRBV19, the J gene TRBJ2-2; D tentatively reads TRBD1 or TRBD2 (5 bases each). The CDR3 loop spans 17 amino acids. V was pared by 8 bases and J by 0 bases, with 19 bases between. The V gene's germline CDR1 is LNHDA and CDR2 SQIVND (reference sequence).

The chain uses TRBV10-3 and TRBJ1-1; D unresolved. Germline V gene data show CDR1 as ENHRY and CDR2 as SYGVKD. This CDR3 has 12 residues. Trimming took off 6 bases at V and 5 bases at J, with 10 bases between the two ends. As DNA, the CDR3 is TGTGCCATCAGAAGTACCGGGACTGAAGCTTTCTTT. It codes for CAIRSTGTEAFF.

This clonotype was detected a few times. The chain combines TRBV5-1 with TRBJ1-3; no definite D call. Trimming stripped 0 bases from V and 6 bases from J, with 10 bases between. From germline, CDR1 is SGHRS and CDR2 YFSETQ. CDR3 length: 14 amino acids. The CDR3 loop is CASSLVGSENTIYF. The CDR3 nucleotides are TGCGCCAGCAGCTTGGTCGGTAGTGAAAACACCATATATTTT. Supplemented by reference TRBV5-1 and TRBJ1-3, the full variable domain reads KAGVTQTPRYLIKTRGQQVTLSCSPISGHRSVSWYQQTPGQGLQFLFEYFSETQRNKGNFPGRFSGRQFSNSRSEMNVSTLELGDSALYLCASSLVGSENTIYFGEGSWLTVV.

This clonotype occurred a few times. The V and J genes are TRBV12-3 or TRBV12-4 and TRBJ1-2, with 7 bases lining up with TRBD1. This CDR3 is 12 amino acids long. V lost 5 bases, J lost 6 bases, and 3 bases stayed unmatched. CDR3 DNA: TGTGCCAGCAGTGGACAGGCGCATGGCTACACCTTC. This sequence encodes CASSGQAHGYTF.

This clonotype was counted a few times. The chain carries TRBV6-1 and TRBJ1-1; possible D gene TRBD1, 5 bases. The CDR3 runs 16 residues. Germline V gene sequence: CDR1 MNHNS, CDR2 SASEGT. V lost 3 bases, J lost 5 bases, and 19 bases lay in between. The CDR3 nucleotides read TGTGCCAGCAGTGATGCCGGGGTGTCGGGGGGGACTGAAGCTTTCTTT. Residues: CASSDAGVSGGTEAFF.

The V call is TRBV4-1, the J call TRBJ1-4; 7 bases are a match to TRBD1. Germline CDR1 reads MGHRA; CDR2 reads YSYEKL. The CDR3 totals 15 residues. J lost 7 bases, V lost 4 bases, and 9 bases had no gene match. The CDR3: CASSRPGQLREKLFF. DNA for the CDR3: TGCGCCAGCAGCCGCCCGGGACAGCTTCGTGAAAAACTGTTTTTT.

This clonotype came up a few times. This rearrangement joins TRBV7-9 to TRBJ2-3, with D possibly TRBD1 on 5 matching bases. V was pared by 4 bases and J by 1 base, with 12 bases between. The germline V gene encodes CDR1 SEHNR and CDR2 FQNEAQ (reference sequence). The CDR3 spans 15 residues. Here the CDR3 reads CASSSFGAGTDTQYF. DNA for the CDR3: TGTGCCAGCAGCTCCTTTGGGGCCGGCACAGATACGCAGTATTTT.